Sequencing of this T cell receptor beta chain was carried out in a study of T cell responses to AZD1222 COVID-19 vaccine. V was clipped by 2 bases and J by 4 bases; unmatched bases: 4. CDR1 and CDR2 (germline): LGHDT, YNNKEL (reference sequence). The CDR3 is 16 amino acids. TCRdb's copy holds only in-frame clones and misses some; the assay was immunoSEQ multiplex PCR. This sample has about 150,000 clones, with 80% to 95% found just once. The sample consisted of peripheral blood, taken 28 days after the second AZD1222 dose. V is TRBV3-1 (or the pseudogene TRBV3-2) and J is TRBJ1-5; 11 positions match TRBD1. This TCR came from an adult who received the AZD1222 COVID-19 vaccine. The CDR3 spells CASSQRGTGGNQPQHF. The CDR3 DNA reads TGTGCCAGCAGCCAACGCGGGACAGGGGGGAATCAGCCCCAGCATTTT.